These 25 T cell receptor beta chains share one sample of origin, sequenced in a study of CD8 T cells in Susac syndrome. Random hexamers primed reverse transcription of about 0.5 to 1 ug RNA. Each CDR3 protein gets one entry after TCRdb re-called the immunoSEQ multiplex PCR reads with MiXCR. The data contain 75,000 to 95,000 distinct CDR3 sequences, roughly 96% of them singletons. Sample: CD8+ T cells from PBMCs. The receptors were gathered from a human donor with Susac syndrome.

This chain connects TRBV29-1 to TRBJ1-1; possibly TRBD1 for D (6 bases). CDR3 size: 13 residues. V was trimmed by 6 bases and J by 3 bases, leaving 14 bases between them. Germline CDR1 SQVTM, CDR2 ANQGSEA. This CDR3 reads CSVAEDSYTEAFF. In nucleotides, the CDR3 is TGCAGCGTCGCCGAGGACAGTTACACTGAAGCTTTCTTT.

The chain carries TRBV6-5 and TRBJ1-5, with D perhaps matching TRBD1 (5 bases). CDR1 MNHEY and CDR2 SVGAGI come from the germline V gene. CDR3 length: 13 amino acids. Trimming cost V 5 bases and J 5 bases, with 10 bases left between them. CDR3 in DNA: TGTGCCAGCAGTCAACAGGAACATCAGCCCCAGCATTTT. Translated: CASSQQEHQPQHF.

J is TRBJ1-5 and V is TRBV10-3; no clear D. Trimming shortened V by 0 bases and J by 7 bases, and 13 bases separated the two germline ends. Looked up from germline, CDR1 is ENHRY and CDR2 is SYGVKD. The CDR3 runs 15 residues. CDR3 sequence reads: CAISESQNDLQPQHF. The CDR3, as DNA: TGTGCCATCAGTGAGTCGCAGAACGATCTCCAGCCCCAGCATTTT.

The CDR3, as DNA: TGTGCCAGCAGTGACTTGAGGAACGAGCAGTACTTC. This encodes CASSDLRNEQYF. V usage is TRBV2 and J usage is TRBJ2-7; D unclear. This CDR3 is built from 12 residues. V lost 3 bases and J 5 bases, leaving 8 bases between the germline ends. CDR1 and CDR2 (germline): SNHLY, FYNNEI. The whole variable domain, remainder taken from reference TRBV2 and TRBJ2-7, is EPEVTQTPSHQVTQMGQEVILRCVPISNHLYFYWYRQILGQKVEFLVSFYNNEISEKSEIFDDQFSVERPDGSNFTLKIRSTKLEDSAMYFCASSDLRNEQYFGPGTRLTVT.

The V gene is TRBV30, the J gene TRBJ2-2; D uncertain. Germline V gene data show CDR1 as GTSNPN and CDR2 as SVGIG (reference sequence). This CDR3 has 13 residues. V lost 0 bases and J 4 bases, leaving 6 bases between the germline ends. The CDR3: CAWSVLSTGELFF. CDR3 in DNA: TGTGCCTGGAGTGTACTGTCCACCGGGGAGCTGTTTTTT. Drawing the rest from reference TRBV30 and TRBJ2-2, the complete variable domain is SQTIHQWPATLVQPVGSPLSLECTVEGTSNPNLYWYRQAAGRGLQLLFYSVGIGQISSEVPQNLSASRPQDRQFILSSKKLLLSDSGFYLCAWSVLSTGELFFGEGSRLTVL.

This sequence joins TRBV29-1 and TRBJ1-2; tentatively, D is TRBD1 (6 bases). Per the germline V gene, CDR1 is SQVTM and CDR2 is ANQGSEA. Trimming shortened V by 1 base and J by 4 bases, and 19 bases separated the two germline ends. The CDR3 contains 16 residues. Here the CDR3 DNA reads TGCAGCGTTGAAGTAATGGTAAAGGGGGATCCCTATGGCTACACCTTC. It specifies CSVEVMVKGDPYGYTF.

The CDR3 coding sequence is TGTGCCAGCAGCTTATCAGGGGATCAGCCCCAGCATTTT. Protein sequence: CASSLSGDQPQHF. This chain uses TRBV7-2 with TRBJ1-5; D might be TRBD1 (6 bases). This CDR3 has 13 amino acids. V was cut by 2 bases and J by 5 bases, with 7 bases left in between. Germline V CDR1 and CDR2: SGHTA, FQGNSA.

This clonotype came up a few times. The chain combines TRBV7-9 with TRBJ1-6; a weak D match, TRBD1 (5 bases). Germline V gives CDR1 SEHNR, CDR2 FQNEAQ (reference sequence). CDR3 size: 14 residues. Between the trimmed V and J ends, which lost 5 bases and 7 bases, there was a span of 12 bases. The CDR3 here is CASSHRSGNSPLHF. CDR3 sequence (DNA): TGTGCCAGCAGCCACAGGTCGGGGAATTCACCCCTCCACTTT.

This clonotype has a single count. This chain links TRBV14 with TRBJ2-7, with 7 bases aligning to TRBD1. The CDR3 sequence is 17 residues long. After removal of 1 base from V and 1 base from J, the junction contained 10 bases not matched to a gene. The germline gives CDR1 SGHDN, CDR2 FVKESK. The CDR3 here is CASSQGMGTATSYEQYF. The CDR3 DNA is TGTGCCAGCAGCCAAGGGATGGGGACAGCGACTTCCTACGAGCAGTACTTC.

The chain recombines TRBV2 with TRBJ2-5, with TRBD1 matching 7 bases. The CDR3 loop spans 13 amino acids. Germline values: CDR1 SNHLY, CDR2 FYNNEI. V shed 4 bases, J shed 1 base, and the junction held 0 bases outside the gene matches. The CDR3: CASSGTGQETQYF. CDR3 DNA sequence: TGTGCCAGCAGTGGGACAGGCCAAGAGACCCAGTACTTC.

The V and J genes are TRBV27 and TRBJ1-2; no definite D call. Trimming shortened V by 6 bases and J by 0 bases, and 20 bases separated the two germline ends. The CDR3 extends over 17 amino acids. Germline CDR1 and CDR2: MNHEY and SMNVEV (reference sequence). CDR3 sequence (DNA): TGTGCCAGCAGGAGAGTGACTAGTGCCAGGACTAACTATGGCTACACCTTC. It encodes CASRRVTSARTNYGYTF.

DNA of the CDR3: TGCAGCGTTGACTCGACAGGTACCGGCGAAGCTTTCTTT. It specifies CSVDSTGTGEAFF. This chain joins TRBV29-1 and TRBJ1-1; D possibly corresponds to TRBD1 (6 bases). CDR3 length: 13 residues. CDR1 and CDR2 from the germline V gene are SQVTM and ANQGSEA. V was clipped by 3 bases and J by 8 bases, with 16 bases between them.

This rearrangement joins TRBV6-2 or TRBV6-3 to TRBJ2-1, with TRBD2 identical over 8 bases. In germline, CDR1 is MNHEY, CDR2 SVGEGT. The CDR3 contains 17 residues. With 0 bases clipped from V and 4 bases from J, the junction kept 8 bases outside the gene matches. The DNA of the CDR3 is TGTGCCAGCAGTTACTCCCCTACGGGGGGGGTGTACAATGAGCAGTTCTTC. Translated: CASSYSPTGGVYNEQFF.

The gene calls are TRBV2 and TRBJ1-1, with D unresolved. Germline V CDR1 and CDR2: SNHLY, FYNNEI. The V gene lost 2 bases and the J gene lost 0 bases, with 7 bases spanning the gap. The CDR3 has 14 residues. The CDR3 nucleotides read TGTGCCAGCAGTGAACGAAGTTTGAACACTGAAGCTTTCTTT. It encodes CASSERSLNTEAFF.

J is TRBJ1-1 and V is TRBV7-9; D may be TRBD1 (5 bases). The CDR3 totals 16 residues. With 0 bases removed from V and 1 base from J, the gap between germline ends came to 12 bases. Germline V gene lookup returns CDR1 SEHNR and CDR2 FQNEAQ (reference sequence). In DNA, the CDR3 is TGTGCCAGCAGCTTAGCCCCCGGCAGGGCGAACACTGAAGCTTTCTTT. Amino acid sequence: CASSLAPGRANTEAFF.

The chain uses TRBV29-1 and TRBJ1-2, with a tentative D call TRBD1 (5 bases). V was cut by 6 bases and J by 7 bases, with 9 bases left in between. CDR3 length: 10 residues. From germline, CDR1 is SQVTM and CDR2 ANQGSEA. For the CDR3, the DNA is TGCAGCGTGGGGGAGGGTGGCTACACCTTC. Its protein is CSVGEGGYTF. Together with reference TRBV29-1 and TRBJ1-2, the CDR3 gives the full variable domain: SAVISQKPSRDICQRGTSLTIQCQVDSQVTMMFWYRQQPGQSLTLIATANQGSEATYESGFVIDKFPISRPNLTFSTLTVSNMSPEDSSIYLCSVGEGGYTFGSGTRLTVV.

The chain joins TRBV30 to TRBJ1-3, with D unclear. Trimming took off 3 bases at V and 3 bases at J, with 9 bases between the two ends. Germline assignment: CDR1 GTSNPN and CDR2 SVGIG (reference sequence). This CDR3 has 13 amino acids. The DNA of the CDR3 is TGTGCCTGGAGCCTACATGATGGAAACACCATATATTTT. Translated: CAWSLHDGNTIYF.

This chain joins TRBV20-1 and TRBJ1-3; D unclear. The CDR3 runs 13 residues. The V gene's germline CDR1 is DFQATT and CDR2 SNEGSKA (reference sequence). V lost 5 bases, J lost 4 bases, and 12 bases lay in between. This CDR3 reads CSAPSDRGNTIYF. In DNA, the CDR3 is TGCAGTGCTCCTTCCGACCGGGGAAACACCATATATTTT.

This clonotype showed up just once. The DNA for the CDR3 is TGCAGTGCTAACGACTTGGGCACTGAAGCTTTCTTT. Residues: CSANDLGTEAFF. The chain uses TRBV20-1 and TRBJ1-1; D unresolved. The CDR3 spans 12 residues. Trimming removed 4 bases at V and 4 bases at J, with 10 bases between. Germline values: CDR1 DFQATT, CDR2 SNEGSKA (reference sequence).

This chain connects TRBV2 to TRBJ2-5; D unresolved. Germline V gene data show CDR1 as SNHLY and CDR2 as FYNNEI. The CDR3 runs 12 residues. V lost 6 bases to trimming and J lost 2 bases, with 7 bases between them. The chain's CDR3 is CASRQQQETQYF. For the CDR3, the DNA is TGTGCCAGCAGGCAGCAGCAAGAGACCCAGTACTTC. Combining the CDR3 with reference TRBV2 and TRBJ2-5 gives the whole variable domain EPEVTQTPSHQVTQMGQEVILRCVPISNHLYFYWYRQILGQKVEFLVSFYNNEISEKSEIFDDQFSVERPDGSNFTLKIRSTKLEDSAMYFCASRQQQETQYFGPGTRLLVL.

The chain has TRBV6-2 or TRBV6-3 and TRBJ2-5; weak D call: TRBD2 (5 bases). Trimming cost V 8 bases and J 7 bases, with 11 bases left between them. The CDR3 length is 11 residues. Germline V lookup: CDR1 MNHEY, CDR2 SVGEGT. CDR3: CASLTGGTQYF. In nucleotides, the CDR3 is TGTGCCAGCTTAACCGGAGGGACCCAGTACTTC.

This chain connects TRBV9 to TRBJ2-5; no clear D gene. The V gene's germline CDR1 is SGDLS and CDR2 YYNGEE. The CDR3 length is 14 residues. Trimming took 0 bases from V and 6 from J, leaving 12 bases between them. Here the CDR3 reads CASSVGVQVKTQYF. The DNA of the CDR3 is TGTGCCAGCAGCGTAGGAGTCCAAGTAAAGACCCAGTACTTC.

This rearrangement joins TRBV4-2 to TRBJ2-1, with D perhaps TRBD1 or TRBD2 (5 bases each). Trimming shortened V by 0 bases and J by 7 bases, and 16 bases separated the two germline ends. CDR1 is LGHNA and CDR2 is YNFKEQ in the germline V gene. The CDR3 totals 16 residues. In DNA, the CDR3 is TGTGCCAGCAGCCAAGATCGGGCAGGGAGACCGAATGAGCAGTTCTTC. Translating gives CASSQDRAGRPNEQFF.

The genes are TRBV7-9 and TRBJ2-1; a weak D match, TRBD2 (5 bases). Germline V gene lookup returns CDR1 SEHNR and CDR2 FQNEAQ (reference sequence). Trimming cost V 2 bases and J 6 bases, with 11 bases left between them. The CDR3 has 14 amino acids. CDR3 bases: TGTGCCAGCAGCTTACCTGTACTAGGCAATGAGCAGTTCTTC. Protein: CASSLPVLGNEQFF.

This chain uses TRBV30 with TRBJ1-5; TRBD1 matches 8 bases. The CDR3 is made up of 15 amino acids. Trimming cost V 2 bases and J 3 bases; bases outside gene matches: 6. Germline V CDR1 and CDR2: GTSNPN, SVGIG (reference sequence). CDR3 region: CAWSRLDRANQPQHF. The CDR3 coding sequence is TGTGCCTGGAGTCGACTGGACAGGGCCAATCAGCCCCAGCATTTT.